The clone carrying this T cell receptor (beta chain) came up many times. As yet, its antigen is unknown. This entry is derived from a study of regulatory T cells in long-lasting Graves disease. The CDR3 sequence is 15 residues long. V shed 5 bases and J shed 5 bases, with 18 bases lying between them. The germline gives CDR1 SGHAT, CDR2 FQNNGV. CDR3-region Arm-PCR and iRepertoire HTBI primers produced the TCR beta libraries. MiXCR, run by TCRdb on the multiplex PCR reads, gives a single entry per CDR3 protein. The sample has about 290,000 distinct CDR3 sequences, 20% to 25% seen once. Findings and caveats of the study: Patients with persistent disease shared 2,500 or so public clonotypes, outpacing the 900 to 1,000 shared by new patients.

Specified time point: persistent/refractory GD, antithyroid drugs over 5 years with positive TRAb. The TCR library was made from RNA that had been extracted from PBMCs in TRIzol. The clonotype was recovered from a female donor with Graves disease. The source material was peripheral blood mononuclear cells (PBMCs), sampled when the disease was refractory, from a patient treated with antithyroid drugs. J is TRBJ2-5 and V is TRBV11-2; weak D call: TRBD1 (5 bases). As DNA, the CDR3 is TGTGCCAGCAGCCGAAACCCAGGGTCGGCGGAGACCCAGTACTTC. Protein: CASSRNPGSAETQYF. The variable domain in full, with the rest retrieved from reference TRBV11-2 and TRBJ2-5, is EAGVAQSPRYKIIEKRQSVAFWCNPISGHATLYWYQQILGQGPKLLIQFQNNGVVDDSQLPKDRFSAERLKGVDSTLKIQPAKLEDSAVYLCASSRNPGSAETQYFGPGTRLLVL.